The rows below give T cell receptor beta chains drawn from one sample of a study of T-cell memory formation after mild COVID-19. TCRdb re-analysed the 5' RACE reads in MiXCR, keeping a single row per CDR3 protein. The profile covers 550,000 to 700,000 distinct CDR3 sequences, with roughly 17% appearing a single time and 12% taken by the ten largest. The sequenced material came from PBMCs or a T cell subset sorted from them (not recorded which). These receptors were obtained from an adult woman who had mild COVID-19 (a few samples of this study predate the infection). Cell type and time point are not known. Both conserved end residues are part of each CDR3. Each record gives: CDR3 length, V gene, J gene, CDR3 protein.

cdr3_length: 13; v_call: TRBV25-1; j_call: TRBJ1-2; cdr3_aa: CASSSAGLYGYTF
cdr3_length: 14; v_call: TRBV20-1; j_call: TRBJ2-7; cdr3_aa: CSATRQGTTYEQYF
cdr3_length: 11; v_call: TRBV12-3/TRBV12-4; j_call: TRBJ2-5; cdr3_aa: CASSPRRTQYF
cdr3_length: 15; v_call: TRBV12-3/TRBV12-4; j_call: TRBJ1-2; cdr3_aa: CASSPITAATYGYTF
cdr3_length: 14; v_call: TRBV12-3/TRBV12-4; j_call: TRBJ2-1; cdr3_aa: CASSLAGRHNEQFF
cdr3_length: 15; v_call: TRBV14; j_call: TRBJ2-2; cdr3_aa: CASSPTSGITGELFF
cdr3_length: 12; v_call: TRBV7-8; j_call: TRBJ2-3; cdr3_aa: CASSLPGQGPYF
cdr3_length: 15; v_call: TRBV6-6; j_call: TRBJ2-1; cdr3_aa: CASSYSAGAYNEQFF
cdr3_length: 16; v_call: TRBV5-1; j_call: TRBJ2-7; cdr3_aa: CASSSSQDRGRHEQYF
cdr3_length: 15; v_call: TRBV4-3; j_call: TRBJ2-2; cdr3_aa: CASSQVGQFTGELFF
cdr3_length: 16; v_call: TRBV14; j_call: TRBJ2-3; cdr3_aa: CASSSSGVFSTDTQYF
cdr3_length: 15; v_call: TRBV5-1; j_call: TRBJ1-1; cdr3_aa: CASHRDRGANTEAFF
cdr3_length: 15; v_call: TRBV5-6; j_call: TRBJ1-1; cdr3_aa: CASSPLTGGYTEAFF
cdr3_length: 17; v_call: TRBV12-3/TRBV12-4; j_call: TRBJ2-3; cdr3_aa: CASRSSGGRMVTDTQYF